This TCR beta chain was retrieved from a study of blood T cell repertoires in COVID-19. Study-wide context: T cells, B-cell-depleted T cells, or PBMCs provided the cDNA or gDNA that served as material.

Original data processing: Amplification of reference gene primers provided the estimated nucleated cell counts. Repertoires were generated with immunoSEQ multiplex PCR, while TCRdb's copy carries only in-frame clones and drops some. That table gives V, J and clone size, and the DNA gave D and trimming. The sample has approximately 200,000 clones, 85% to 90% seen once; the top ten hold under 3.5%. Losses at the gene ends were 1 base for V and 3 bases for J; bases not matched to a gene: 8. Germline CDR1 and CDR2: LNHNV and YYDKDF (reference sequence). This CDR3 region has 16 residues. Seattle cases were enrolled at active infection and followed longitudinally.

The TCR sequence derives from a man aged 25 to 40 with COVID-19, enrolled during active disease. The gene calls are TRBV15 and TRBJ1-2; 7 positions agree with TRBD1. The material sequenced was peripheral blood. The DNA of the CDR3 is TGTGCCACCAGCAGAGGAGGGGGCAGGGCGGACTATGGCTACACCTTC. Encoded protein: CATSRGGGRADYGYTF.